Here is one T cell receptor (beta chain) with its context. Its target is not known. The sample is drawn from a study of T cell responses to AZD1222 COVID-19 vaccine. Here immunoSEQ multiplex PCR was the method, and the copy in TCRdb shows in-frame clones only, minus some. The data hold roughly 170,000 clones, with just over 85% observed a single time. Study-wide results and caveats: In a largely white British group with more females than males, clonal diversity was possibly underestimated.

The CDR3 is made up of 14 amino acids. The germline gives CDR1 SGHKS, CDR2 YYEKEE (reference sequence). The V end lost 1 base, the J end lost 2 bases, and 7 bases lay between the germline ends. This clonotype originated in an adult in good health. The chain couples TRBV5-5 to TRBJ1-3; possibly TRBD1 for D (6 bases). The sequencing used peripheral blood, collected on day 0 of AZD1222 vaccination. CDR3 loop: CASSLSGAGNTIYF. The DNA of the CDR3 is TGTGCCAGCAGCTTGTCAGGGGCTGGAAACACCATATATTTT.